The source of this TCR beta chain is a study of T-cell reconstitution after alpha-beta-depleted transplantation in children. Overall study findings and caveats: A year post-transplant, T-cell counts and diversity derived mostly from newly produced T cells. Roughly two months post-transplant, alpha-beta T cells reportedly originated from several hundred graft clones that had expanded.

Library preparation (for TCRbeta) was performed with unique molecular identifiers. TCRdb reanalysed the PCR reads using MiXCR and keeps one entry per CDR3 protein. This sample carries around 960,000 distinct CDR3 sequences, around 30% of them seen once, and the ten largest clones take roughly 28%. Notes on this clonotype: The antigen remains unidentified.

Germline lookup yields CDR1 SNHLY and CDR2 FYNNEI. The trim removed 3 bases at V and 7 bases at J, leaving 7 bases unmatched. This CDR3 spans 14 amino acids. The source is a boy under three years old who had a stem cell transplant for SCID, so the T cells may come from the graft donor. The chain has TRBV2 and TRBJ1-2; 8 bases are a match to TRBD1. This specimen consisted of PBMCs, mostly from graft donor cells, obtained 360 days after TCRalphabeta/CD19-depleted stem cell transplant. CDR3 bases: TGTGCCAGCAGTGATGGGACAGGACTGTCTGGCTACACCTTC. It is translated as CASSDGTGLSGYTF.